The 32 T cell receptor beta chains below come from one sample, sequenced in a study of cytomegalovirus exposure and HLA in healthy donors. The PCR ran on 60 Vbeta and 13 Jbeta primers. Clones were read by immunoSEQ multiplex PCR, and TCRdb kept only the in-frame ones, dropping some. The table has approximately 88,000 clones, around 81% seen once. The sequenced sample consisted of PBMCs. The receptors stem from a man between 18 and 29 years old in good health and CMV-seronegative.

The chain couples TRBV7-9 to TRBJ2-3; 8 nucleotides agree with TRBD2. The CDR3 length is 14 residues. Per germline, CDR1 SEHNR and CDR2 FQNEAQ (reference sequence). CDR3 protein: CSTTTGGLSDTQYF. The CDR3 DNA reads TGTTCCACCACGACGGGGGGGCTTTCAGATACGCAGTATTTT.

This chain connects TRBV5-8 to TRBJ2-1; 7 nucleotides agree with TRBD2. V shed 5 bases and J 1 base; nucleotides not matched to a gene: 9. CDR1 is SGHTS, CDR2 YDEGEE, per germline. The CDR3 contains 16 residues. DNA for the CDR3: TGTGCCAGCAGGCCCTTCACTAGCGAATCCTACAATGAGCAGTTCTTC. Translation: CASRPFTSESYNEQFF.

This chain uses TRBV10-3 with TRBJ1-5, with TRBD1 as a possible D gene (6 bases). Germline values: CDR1 ENHRY, CDR2 SYGVKD. The CDR3 is 17 residues long. Trimming took off 4 bases at V and 2 bases at J, with 18 bases between the two ends. For the CDR3, the DNA is TGTGCCATCAGTGGATCTGGGGGCAATACGGGCAATCAGCCCCAGCATTTT. It encodes CAISGSGGNTGNQPQHF.

The gene calls are TRBV28 and TRBJ2-3, with D maybe TRBD2 (6 bases). The CDR3 runs 14 residues. Germline V gene lookup returns CDR1 MDHEN and CDR2 SYDVKM. V was clipped by 10 bases and J by 0 bases, with 14 bases between them. In DNA, the CDR3 is TGTGCCACCTCCTCCCGGGGGAGCACAGATACGCAGTATTTT. It is translated as CATSSRGSTDTQYF.

This clone was counted a few times. The J gene is TRBJ1-1, the V gene TRBV2, with no clear D. V was cut by 6 bases and J by 7 bases, with 18 bases left in between. This CDR3 is built from 14 residues. Germline CDR1 and CDR2: SNHLY and FYNNEI. DNA for the CDR3: TGTGCCAGCAGGCGGGAGGGTCAACGGAGTGAAGCTTTCTTT. Translated, it gives CASRREGQRSEAFF.

The chain uses TRBV5-1 and TRBJ2-1, with D possibly being TRBD1 (6 bases). The germline V gene has CDR1 SGHRS and CDR2 YFSETQ. The CDR3 sequence is 14 residues long. V was shortened by 4 bases and J by 2 bases, with 10 bases between the two germline ends. The CDR3 loop is CASSPGDTYNEQFF. CDR3 DNA sequence: TGCGCCAGCAGCCCTGGGGACACCTACAATGAGCAGTTCTTC.

This clone was seen more than once but under ten times. This rearrangement joins TRBV7-2 to TRBJ1-2; D is possibly TRBD1 (6 bases). This CDR3 has 16 amino acids. Germline CDR1 and CDR2: SGHTA and FQGNSA. With 4 bases removed from V and 2 bases from J, the gap between germline ends came to 17 bases. The CDR3 sequence is CASSSLLDRINYGYTF. For the CDR3, the DNA is TGTGCCAGCAGCTCCCTACTGGACAGAATAAACTATGGCTACACCTTC.

This chain joins TRBV9 and TRBJ2-6; tentatively, D is TRBD1 (6 bases). V lost 4 bases and J lost 1, with 18 bases in between. CDR1 and CDR2 from the germline V gene are SGDLS and YYNGEE. CDR3 length: 18 amino acids. The CDR3 here is CASSPRGGRDSGANVLTF. The CDR3 DNA follows: TGTGCCAGCAGCCCAAGAGGGGGACGCGATTCTGGGGCCAACGTCCTGACTTTC.

This clone appeared a few times. This rearrangement joins TRBV7-9 to TRBJ1-1; 7 bases align to TRBD1. The ends lost 5 bases at V and 3 bases at J; junction bases unmatched: 6. The CDR3 is made up of 14 amino acids. CDR1 is SEHNR, CDR2 FQNEAQ, per germline (reference sequence). The CDR3 nucleotides are TGTGCCAGCAGCCTTATGACAGGGTACACTGAAGCTTTCTTT. Translation gives CASSLMTGYTEAFF.

The rearrangement links TRBV7-2 to TRBJ2-7, with D possibly TRBD2 on 7 matching bases. V lost 2 bases to trimming and J lost 0 bases, with 17 bases between them. The CDR3 totals 17 residues. The germline V gene encodes CDR1 SGHTA and CDR2 FQGNSA. The CDR3: CASSLWTAGDNSYEQYF. CDR3 DNA sequence: TGTGCCAGCAGCTTATGGACGGCGGGGGACAACTCCTACGAGCAGTACTTC.

This clone was counted a single time. The CDR3 DNA follows: TGTGCCAGCAGCTTGGGTCAGGGCCTTAATGAAAAACTGTTTTTT. Translated, it gives CASSLGQGLNEKLFF. The chain uses TRBV5-4 and TRBJ1-4; D perhaps matches TRBD1 (5 bases). The length of the CDR3 is 15 residues. CDR1 and CDR2 (germline): SGHNT, YYREEE (reference sequence). The V end lost 0 bases, the J end lost 4 bases, and 10 bases lay between the germline ends.

J is TRBJ2-7 and V is TRBV18, with 7 bases that match TRBD1. This CDR3 is built from 15 residues. The germline CDR1 and CDR2 sequences are KGHSH and LQKENI. The V and J ends lost 2 bases and 0 bases, in that order; junction bases with no gene match: 4. CDR3 residues: CASSPVTGDSYEQYF. CDR3 nucleotides: TGTGCCAGCTCACCAGTAACAGGGGACTCCTACGAGCAGTACTTC. Full variable domain (rest looked up from reference TRBV18 and TRBJ2-7): NAGVMQNPRHLVRRRGQEARLRCSPMKGHSHVYWYRQLPEEGLKFMVYLQKENIIDESGMPKERFSAEFPKEGPSILRIQQVVRGDSAAYFCASSPVTGDSYEQYFGPGTRLTVT.

This clone was seen only a few times. The chain links TRBV7-2 to TRBJ1-3; 7 bases match TRBD1. The CDR3 totals 15 residues. Germline CDR1 and CDR2: SGHTA and FQGNSA. After removal of 5 bases from V and 0 bases from J, the junction contained 4 bases not matched to a gene. In nucleotides, the CDR3 is TGTGCCAGCAGCCAGAACAGGGGCTCTGGAAACACCATATATTTT. Its translation: CASSQNRGSGNTIYF.

This clone was seen once. The V and J genes are TRBV6-1 and TRBJ1-6; 11 positions match TRBD1. V was pared by 2 bases and J by 11 bases, with 5 bases of the junction left unmatched. Germline values: CDR1 MNHNS, CDR2 SASEGT. The CDR3 is 15 amino acids. CDR3 in amino acids: CASSEHGTGGTPLHF. CDR3 DNA: TGTGCCAGCAGTGAACACGGGACAGGGGGGACACCCCTCCACTTT.

The chain is built from TRBV6-1 and TRBJ2-7; D gene uncertain. The V end was cut by 6 bases, the J end by 2 bases, with 5 bases between. The CDR3 sequence is 11 residues long. Germline CDR1 reads MNHNS; CDR2 reads SASEGT. The CDR3 is CASRTPYEQYF. In DNA, the CDR3 is TGTGCCAGCAGAACACCCTACGAGCAGTACTTC.

The rearrangement links TRBV6-5 to TRBJ2-1; D ambiguous. V was trimmed by 7 bases and J by 6 bases, leaving 10 bases between them. The CDR3 runs to 12 residues. Germline CDR1 is MNHEY and CDR2 is SVGAGI. CDR3 bases: TGTGCCAGCACCCCCCCCAGCAATGAGCAGTTCTTC. Its protein product is CASTPPSNEQFF.

This clone was detected a few times. The rearrangement links TRBV18 to TRBJ1-6; D remains ambiguous. There are 18 residues in the CDR3. CDR1 and CDR2 from the germline V gene are KGHSH and LQKENI. The V end lost 0 bases, the J end lost 3 bases, and 15 bases lay between the germline ends. The CDR3 here is CASSPPKAGGSYNSPLHF. As DNA, the CDR3 is TGTGCCAGCTCACCACCGAAAGCGGGCGGCAGCTATAATTCACCCCTCCACTTT. The variable domain in full, with the rest retrieved from reference TRBV18 and TRBJ1-6, is NAGVMQNPRHLVRRRGQEARLRCSPMKGHSHVYWYRQLPEEGLKFMVYLQKENIIDESGMPKERFSAEFPKEGPSILRIQQVVRGDSAAYFCASSPPKAGGSYNSPLHFGNGTRLTVT.

The genes are TRBV5-6 and TRBJ2-5, with TRBD2 matching 10 bases. Germline assignment: CDR1 SGHDT and CDR2 YYEEEE. The V gene end was trimmed by 0 bases and the J gene end by 1 base; junction bases not matched to a gene: 0. CDR3 size: 15 residues. The CDR3 spells CASSLERGGQETQYF. In nucleotides, the CDR3 is TGTGCCAGCAGCTTGGAGCGGGGGGGCCAAGAGACCCAGTACTTC.

The chain employs TRBV5-1 and TRBJ1-2, with TRBD1 matching 8 bases. The germline gives CDR1 SGHRS, CDR2 YFSETQ. With 0 bases clipped from V and 6 bases from J, the junction kept 7 bases outside the gene matches. This CDR3 has 15 residues. The CDR3 DNA sequence: TGCGCCAGCAGCTTGGCGGCAGGGGGCGAAGATGGCTACACCTTC. The encoded protein is CASSLAAGGEDGYTF.

The V and J genes are TRBV21-1 and TRBJ1-6. TRBV21-1 is marked as a pseudogene. The CDR3 extends over 15 amino acids. The CDR3 protein is CASRREGGGNSPLHF. The CDR3 nucleotides read TGTGCCAGCAGGAGAGAAGGGGGGGGTAATTCACCCCTCCACTTT.

DNA of the CDR3: TGCGCCAGCAGCCAAGATCGTAGGGGTCCCGGGACAGGGGCCGGTGGCACTGAAGCTTTCTTT. It is translated as CASSQDRRGPGTGAGGTEAFF. The chain couples TRBV4-1 to TRBJ1-1; 10 bases are a match to TRBD1. This CDR3 contains 21 residues. From germline, CDR1 is MGHRA and CDR2 YSYEKL. Trimming at V came to 0 bases and at J to 4 bases, leaving 20 bases not matched to a gene.

A word on this clone: Other DNA sequences in the same sample also yield this CDR3. This chain joins TRBV2 and TRBJ2-7; 9 positions match TRBD1. Germline CDR1 and CDR2: SNHLY and FYNNEI. The CDR3 spans 14 residues. J lost 5 bases, V lost 5 bases, and 7 bases had no gene match. In DNA, the CDR3 is TGTGCCAGCAGTCAGGGACAGGGTCAGCACGAGCAGTACTTC. Translating gives CASSQGQGQHEQYF.

The genes are TRBV6-1 and TRBJ2-7; 9 bases are shared with TRBD2. After removal of 6 bases from V and 6 bases from J, the junction contained 9 bases not matched to a gene. Germline CDR1 MNHNS, CDR2 SASEGT. The CDR3 has 14 residues. CDR3 amino acids: CASRARGGLGEQYF. The CDR3 DNA is TGTGCCAGCAGGGCGCGGGGGGGCCTTGGCGAGCAGTACTTC.

The genes are TRBV7-9 and TRBJ1-1, with unresolved D. Trimming removed 7 bases at V and 3 bases at J, with 12 bases between. The germline CDR1 and CDR2 sequences are SEHNR and FQNEAQ (reference sequence). The CDR3 extends over 13 amino acids. CDR3 nucleotide sequence: TGTGCCAGCACTGCGAGGAGCTACACTGAAGCTTTCTTT. It translates to CASTARSYTEAFF. Full variable domain (missing parts from reference TRBV7-9 and TRBJ1-1): DTGVSQNPRHKITKRGQNVTFRCDPISEHNRLYWYRQTLGQGPEFLTYFQNEAQLEKSRLLSDRFSAERPKGSFSTLEIQRTEQGDSAMYLCASTARSYTEAFFGQGTRLTVV.

This sequence joins TRBV5-1 and TRBJ2-2; 7 bases are shared with TRBD2. Looked up from germline, CDR1 is SGHRS and CDR2 is YFSETQ. This CDR3 is 16 amino acids long. V lost 2 bases to trimming and J lost 2 bases; unmatched junction nucleotides: 6. The CDR3 DNA sequence: TGCGCCAGCAGCTTCGCGCGGGGGACTAACACCGGGGAGCTGTTTTTT. It is translated as CASSFARGTNTGELFF.

The sample holds one count of this clone. The V and J genes are TRBV5-4 and TRBJ2-3; TRBD2 aligns across 8 bases. V trimming: 0 bases; J trimming: 3 bases; junction bases outside the gene matches: 3. Germline V CDR1 and CDR2: SGHNT, YYREEE (reference sequence). The CDR3 spans 15 residues. DNA of the CDR3: TGTGCCAGCAGCTTGGTCCCGGGGGGGACAGATACGCAGTATTTT. This sequence encodes CASSLVPGGTDTQYF.

V and J are TRBV5-5 and TRBJ1-5; TRBD1 matches 8 bases. Germline loops: CDR1 SGHKS, CDR2 YYEKEE (reference sequence). V shed 0 bases, J shed 4 bases, and the junction held 12 bases outside the gene matches. The CDR3 sequence is 18 residues long. The CDR3 sequence is CASSLEVWQGAHNQPQHF. CDR3 nucleotide sequence: TGTGCCAGCAGCTTGGAAGTGTGGCAGGGGGCGCATAATCAGCCCCAGCATTTT.

The chain uses TRBV4-1 and TRBJ2-5; D remains unclear. Germline V gene sequence: CDR1 MGHRA, CDR2 YSYEKL. Trimming left V 5 bases short and J 5 bases short, with 12 bases between. This CDR3 contains 13 residues. CDR3 coding DNA: TGCGCCAGCAGCGGTAGTTTGGAGGAGACCCAGTACTTC. Encoded protein: CASSGSLEETQYF.

Points on this clone: The germline gene is not matched at one end of the junction; a read error may be the cause. In DNA, the CDR3 is TGTGCCAGCAGCTTGACTAGCGGGGGGCCGAAAGAGGCCCAGTACTTC. It translates to CASSLTSGGPKEAQYF. The chain links TRBV5-4 to TRBJ2-5, with 12 nucleotides matching TRBD2. The germline V gene encodes CDR1 SGHNT and CDR2 YYREEE (reference sequence). The CDR3 spans 16 residues.

This clone was picked up one time. The chain is built from TRBV7-7 and TRBJ2-1; TRBD2 might be the D (7 bases). Germline CDR1 and CDR2: SSHAT and FNYEAQ (reference sequence). CDR3 length: 19 residues. Trimming removed 5 bases from V and 3 bases from J, with 26 bases in between. The CDR3 here is CASSPEGPGGAVGYNEQFF. The CDR3 coding sequence is TGTGCCAGCAGCCCAGAGGGTCCGGGGGGCGCGGTTGGCTACAATGAGCAGTTCTTC.

This clone was found a few times. V gene TRBV6-1 combines with J gene TRBJ2-7; D not certain. V dropped 0 bases and J dropped 2 bases, with 11 bases sitting between them. The CDR3 loop spans 15 amino acids. Germline V gives CDR1 MNHNS, CDR2 SASEGT. CDR3 DNA sequence: TGTGCCAGCAGTGAAGCAAAGGAGCCGCCCTACGAGCAGTACTTC. As protein: CASSEAKEPPYEQYF.

V gene TRBV14 combines with J gene TRBJ1-1; the match to TRBD1 covers 7 bases. The V gene's germline CDR1 is SGHDN and CDR2 FVKESK. The ends lost 1 base at V and 1 base at J; junction bases unmatched: 3. This CDR3 is 15 amino acids long. The chain's CDR3 is CASSQVAGGNTEAFF. CDR3 DNA: TGTGCCAGCAGCCAAGTCGCAGGGGGGAACACTGAAGCTTTCTTT. Based on the CDR3 plus reference TRBV14 and TRBJ1-1, the full variable domain is EAGVTQFPSHSVIEKGQTVTLRCDPISGHDNLYWYRRVMGKEIKFLLHFVKESKQDESGMPNNRFLAERTGGTYSTLKVQPAELEDSGVYFCASSQVAGGNTEAFFGQGTRLTVV.